This is a list of T cell receptor beta chains from one sample in a study of blood T cell repertoires in COVID-19. This table comes from immunoSEQ multiplex PCR, and its TCRdb copy is limited to in-frame clones, with some not included. This table has 250,000 or so clones, approximately 90% appearing once. The sequenced sample was PBMCs or T cells enriched from blood (not recorded which). The receptors were gathered from a woman younger than 45 with acute COVID-19. The CDR3 runs from the conserved cysteine through the conserved F or W. D genes are given only for firm matches. Not every row has a clone size; where given, it reads once, few, many or a size class.

v_call	clone_size	j_call	d_call	cdr3_nt	cdr3_aa
TRBV6-5	NA	TRBJ1-2	NA	TGTGCCAGCAGTTACCAACTGGGGGAGGGACAAGGCTACACCTTC	CASSYQLGEGQGYTF
TRBV6-4	many	TRBJ2-1	NA	TGTGCCAGCAGTGTGTCGGAGGGCCGGGATGAGCAGTTCTTC	CASSVSEGRDEQFF
TRBV9	NA	TRBJ2-7	NA	TGTGCCAGCAGCGTAGGGGACTGGGCCTACGAGCAGTACTTC	CASSVGDWAYEQYF
TRBV6-5	NA	TRBJ1-5	NA	TGTGCCAGCAGTCAGTGGGGGGATCAGCCCCAGCATTTT	CASSQWGDQPQHF
TRBV9	NA	TRBJ2-3	TRBD2	TGTGCCAGCAGCGCCCGCGGGAGCCCTAGCACAGATACGCAGTATTTT	CASSARGSPSTDTQYF
TRBV5-5	once	TRBJ1-3	NA	TGTGCCAGCAGCCCCAACAGGTTCGGCTCTGGAAACACCATATATTTT	CASSPNRFGSGNTIYF
TRBV10-3	NA	TRBJ2-7	NA	TGTGCCATCAGTGAGTCCCGACAAAACTACGAGCAGTACTTC	CAISESRQNYEQYF
TRBV3-1/TRBV3-2	NA	TRBJ1-5	NA	TGTGCCAGCAGCCAAGATCCTACGGAGAATCAGCCCCAGCATTTT	CASSQDPTENQPQHF
TRBV4-1	NA	TRBJ2-1	NA	TGCGCCAGCAGCCAAGGGCGTCTGGGAGGTGAGCAGTTCTTC	CASSQGRLGGEQFF
TRBV19	NA	TRBJ2-7	NA	TGTGCCAGTAGTCACAGGGGAGGCTACGAGCAGTACTTC	CASSHRGGYEQYF
TRBV10-1	once	TRBJ2-7	TRBD1	TGCGCCAGCAGTGGGACAGGGGACTACGAGCAGTACTTC	CASSGTGDYEQYF
TRBV7-6	NA	TRBJ2-3	TRBD2	TGTGCCAGCAGCTTTGGACCGGGGGGGACAGATACGCAGTATTTT	CASSFGPGGTDTQYF
TRBV6-5	once	TRBJ2-7	TRBD1	TGTGCCGCCCCGAGACAGGGGGCCTACGAGCAGTACTTC	CAAPRQGAYEQYF
TRBV28	NA	TRBJ2-7	TRBD1	TGTGCCAGCACTATTGGGACAGGCGGGTACGAGCAGTACTTC	CASTIGTGGYEQYF
TRBV5-4	NA	TRBJ2-1	NA	TGTGCCAGCAGCTTGCACACAGTCAGCTCCTACAATGAGCAGTTCTTC	CASSLHTVSSYNEQFF
TRBV5-6	NA	TRBJ2-3	NA	TGTGCCAGCAGCCATGCCCTGGCGGGAAGCACAGATACGCAGTATTTT	CASSHALAGSTDTQYF
TRBV11-2	NA	TRBJ2-7	NA	TGTGCCAGCAGCTTAGTAAGGACACCCTACGAGCAGTACTTC	CASSLVRTPYEQYF
TRBV5-1	many	TRBJ1-1	NA	TGCGCCAGCAGCATGGACACCAGGGACACTGAAGCTTTCTTT	CASSMDTRDTEAFF